This entry is about one TCR beta chain. The sample carries other DNA sequences with the same CDR3. Selected positively for CCR7 and CD45RO-negative, naive CD8 cells excluded terminally differentiated effector memory CD45RA+ cells. This sample is part of a study of shared clonotypes between healthy human individuals. V lost 2 bases to trimming and J lost 0 bases, with 7 bases between them. This CDR3 spans 14 amino acids. CDR1 is SGDLS and CDR2 is YYNGEE in the germline V gene. Sequencing was performed with immunoSEQ multiplex PCR; in TCRdb, only in-frame clones are kept and a portion is missing. This table holds 630,000 or so clones, nearly 98% found once.

Sequencing was carried out using naive CD8+ T cells sorted from blood. The V and J genes are TRBV9 and TRBJ2-3; D not resolved. This clonotype was sampled from a man aged 25 to 45 in good health. DNA for the CDR3: TGTGCCAGCAGCGTCGTAGGGAGCACAGATACGCAGTATTTT. This encodes CASSVVGSTDTQYF.